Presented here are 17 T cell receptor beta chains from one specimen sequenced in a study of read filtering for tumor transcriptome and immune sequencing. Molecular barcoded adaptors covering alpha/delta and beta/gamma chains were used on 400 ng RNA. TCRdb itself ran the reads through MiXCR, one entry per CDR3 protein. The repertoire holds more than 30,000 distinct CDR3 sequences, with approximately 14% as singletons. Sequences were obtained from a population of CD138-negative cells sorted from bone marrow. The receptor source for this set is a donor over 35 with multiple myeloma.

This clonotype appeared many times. CDR3 nucleotide sequence: TGTGCCAGCAGGACCGGGATGGGGGGTAAAAAACTGTTTTTT. This codes for CASRTGMGGKKLFF. The rearrangement joins TRBV12-3 or TRBV12-4 to TRBJ1-4; possibly TRBD1 for D (5 bases). With 6 bases removed from V and 9 bases from J, the gap between germline ends came to 17 bases. CDR3 size: 14 residues.

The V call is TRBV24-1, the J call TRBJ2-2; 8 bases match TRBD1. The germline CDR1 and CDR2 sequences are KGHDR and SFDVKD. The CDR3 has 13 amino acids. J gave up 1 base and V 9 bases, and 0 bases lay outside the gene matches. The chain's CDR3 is CATGTGNTGELFF. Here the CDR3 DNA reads TGTGCCACCGGGACAGGGAACACCGGGGAGCTGTTTTTT.

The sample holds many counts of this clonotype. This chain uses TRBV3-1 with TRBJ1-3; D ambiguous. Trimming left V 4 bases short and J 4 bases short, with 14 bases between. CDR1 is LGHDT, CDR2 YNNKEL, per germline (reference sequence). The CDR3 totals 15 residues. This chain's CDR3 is CASSRGSPLGNTIYF. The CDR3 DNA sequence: TGTGCCAGCAGCCGAGGTTCTCCGCTAGGAAACACCATATATTTT. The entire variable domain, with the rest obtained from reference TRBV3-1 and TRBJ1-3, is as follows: DTAVSQTPKYLVTQMGNDKSIKCEQNLGHDTMYWYKQDSKKFLKIMFSYNNKELIINETVPNRFSPKSPDKAHLNLHINSLELGDSAVYFCASSRGSPLGNTIYFGEGSWLTVV.

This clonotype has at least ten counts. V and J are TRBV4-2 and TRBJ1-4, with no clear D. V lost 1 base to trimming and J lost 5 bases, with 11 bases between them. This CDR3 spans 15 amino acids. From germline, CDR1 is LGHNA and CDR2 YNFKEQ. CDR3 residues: CASSQVGILNEKLFF. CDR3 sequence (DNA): TGTGCCAGCAGCCAAGTGGGGATATTGAATGAAAAACTGTTTTTT.

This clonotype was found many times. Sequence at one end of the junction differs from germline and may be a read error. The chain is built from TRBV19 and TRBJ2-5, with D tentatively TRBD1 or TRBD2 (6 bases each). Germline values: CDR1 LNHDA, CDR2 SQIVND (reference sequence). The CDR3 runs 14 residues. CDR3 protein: CALWGAGRKETQYF. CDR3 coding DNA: TGCGCTTTGTGGGGGGCCGGCCGAAAAGAGACCCAGTACTTC.

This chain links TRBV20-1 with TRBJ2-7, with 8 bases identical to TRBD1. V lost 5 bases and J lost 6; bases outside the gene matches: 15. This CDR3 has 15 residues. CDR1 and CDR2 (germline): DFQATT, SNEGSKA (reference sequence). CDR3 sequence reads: CSARHPDRELSEQYF. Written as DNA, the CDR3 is TGCAGTGCTCGGCACCCGGACAGGGAGCTCAGCGAGCAGTACTTC.

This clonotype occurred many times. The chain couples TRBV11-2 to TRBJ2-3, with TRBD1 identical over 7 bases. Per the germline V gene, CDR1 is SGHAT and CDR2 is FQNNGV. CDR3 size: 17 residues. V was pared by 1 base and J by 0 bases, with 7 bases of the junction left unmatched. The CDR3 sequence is CASSLATRGTSTDTQYF. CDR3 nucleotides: TGTGCCAGCAGCTTAGCTACCAGGGGGACGAGCACAGATACGCAGTATTTT. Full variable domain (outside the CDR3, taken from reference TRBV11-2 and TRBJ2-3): EAGVAQSPRYKIIEKRQSVAFWCNPISGHATLYWYQQILGQGPKLLIQFQNNGVVDDSQLPKDRFSAERLKGVDSTLKIQPAKLEDSAVYLCASSLATRGTSTDTQYFGPGTRLTVL.

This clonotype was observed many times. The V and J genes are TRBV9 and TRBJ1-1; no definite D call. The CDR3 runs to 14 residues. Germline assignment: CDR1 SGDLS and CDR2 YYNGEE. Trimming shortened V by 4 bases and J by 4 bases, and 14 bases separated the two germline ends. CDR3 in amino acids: CASSLDTWSTEAFF. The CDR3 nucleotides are TGTGCCAGCAGCTTAGACACATGGAGCACTGAAGCTTTCTTT. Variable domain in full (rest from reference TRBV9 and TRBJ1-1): DSGVTQTPKHLITATGQRVTLRCSPRSGDLSVYWYQQSLDQGLQFLIQYYNGEERAKGNILERFSAQQFPDLHSELNLSSLELGDSALYFCASSLDTWSTEAFFGQGTRLTVV.

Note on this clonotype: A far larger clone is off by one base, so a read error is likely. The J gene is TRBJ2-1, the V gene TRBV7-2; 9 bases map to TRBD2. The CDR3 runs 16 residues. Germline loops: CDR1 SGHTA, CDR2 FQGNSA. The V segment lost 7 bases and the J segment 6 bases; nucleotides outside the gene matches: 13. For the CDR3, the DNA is TGTGCCAGCAACACAATGGGCCTAGCGGGGAGCAATGAGCAGTTCTTC. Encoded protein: CASNTMGLAGSNEQFF.

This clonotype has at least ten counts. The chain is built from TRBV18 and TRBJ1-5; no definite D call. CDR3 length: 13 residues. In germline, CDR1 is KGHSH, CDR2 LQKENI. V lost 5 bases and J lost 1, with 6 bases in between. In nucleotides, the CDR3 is TGTGCCAGCTCAGGAGGGAGCAATCAGCCCCAGCATTTT. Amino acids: CASSGGSNQPQHF.

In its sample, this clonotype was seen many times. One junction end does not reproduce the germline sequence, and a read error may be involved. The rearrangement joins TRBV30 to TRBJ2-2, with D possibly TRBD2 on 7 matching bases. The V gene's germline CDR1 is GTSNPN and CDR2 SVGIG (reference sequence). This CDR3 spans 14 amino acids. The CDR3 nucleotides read TGTGCCGGGAGGGGTACAGGGTATACCGGGGAGCTGTTTTTT. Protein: CAGRGTGYTGELFF.

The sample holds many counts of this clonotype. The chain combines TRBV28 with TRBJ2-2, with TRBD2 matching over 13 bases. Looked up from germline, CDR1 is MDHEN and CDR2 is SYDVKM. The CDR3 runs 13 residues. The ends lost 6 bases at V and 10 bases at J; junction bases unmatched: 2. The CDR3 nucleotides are TGTGCCAGCAGCACTAGCGGGAGGGAGGAGCTGTTTTTT. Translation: CASSTSGREELFF.

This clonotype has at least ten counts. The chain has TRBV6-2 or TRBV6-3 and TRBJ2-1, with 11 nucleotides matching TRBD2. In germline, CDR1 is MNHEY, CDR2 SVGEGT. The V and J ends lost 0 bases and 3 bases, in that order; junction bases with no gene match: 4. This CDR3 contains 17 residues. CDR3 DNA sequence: TGTGCCAGCAGTTACTCGCCTAGCGGGGGGATCTACAATGAGCAGTTCTTC. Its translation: CASSYSPSGGIYNEQFF.

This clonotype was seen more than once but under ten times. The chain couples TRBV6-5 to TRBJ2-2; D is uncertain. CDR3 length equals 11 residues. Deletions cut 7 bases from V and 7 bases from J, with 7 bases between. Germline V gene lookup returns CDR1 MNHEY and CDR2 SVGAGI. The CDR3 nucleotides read TGTGCCAGCATCAAAGGCGGGGAGCTGTTTTTT. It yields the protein CASIKGGELFF.

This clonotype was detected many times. The CDR3 protein is CASTPRTWGEQFF. The DNA of the CDR3 is TGTGCCAGCACTCCCCGGACATGGGGCGAGCAGTTCTTC. This sequence joins TRBV28 and TRBJ2-1, with D maybe TRBD1 (5 bases). Trimming took 7 bases from V and 10 from J, leaving 17 bases between them. Per germline, CDR1 MDHEN and CDR2 SYDVKM. The CDR3 is made up of 13 amino acids. Together with reference TRBV28 and TRBJ2-1, the CDR3 gives the full variable domain: DVKVTQSSRYLVKRTGEKVFLECVQDMDHENMFWYRQDPGLGLRLIYFSYDVKMKEKGDIPEGYSVSREKKERFSLILESASTNQTSMYLCASTPRTWGEQFFGPGTRLTVL.

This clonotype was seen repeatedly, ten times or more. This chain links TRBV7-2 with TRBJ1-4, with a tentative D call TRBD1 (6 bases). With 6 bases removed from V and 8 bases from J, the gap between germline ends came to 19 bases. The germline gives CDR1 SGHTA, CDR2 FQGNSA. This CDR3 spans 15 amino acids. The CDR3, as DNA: TGTGCCAGCAGAGGCCGGGACACCGTGTGGGAAAAACTGTTTTTT. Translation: CASRGRDTVWEKLFF.

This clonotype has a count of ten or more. The CDR3 nucleotides read TGTGCCAGCAGCCATTCAGGGGGGGACACCGGGGAGCTGTTTTTT. This translates into CASSHSGGDTGELFF. The chain uses TRBV11-3 and TRBJ2-2; perhaps D is TRBD1 or TRBD2 (7 bases each). In germline, CDR1 is SGHNT, CDR2 YENEEA. The CDR3 consists of 15 residues. V lost 5 bases and J 3 bases, leaving 13 bases between the germline ends.